Listed below are T cell receptor beta chains from one sample, sequenced in a study of long-term antiretroviral therapy in people with HIV. The method was immunoSEQ multiplex PCR; TCRdb's version includes in-frame clones alone and lacks a portion of them. The sample holds over 25,000 clones, about 82% seen once. Here the sequenced sample was unsorted PBMCs, taken 3 years after starting antiretroviral therapy. All receptors derive from a man in his forties with HIV. Each CDR3 is given with its conserved first and last residue. A D gene is named only where the DNA matches it firmly. Clone sizes are given selectively: once, few, many, or a class where the clone is expanded.

TRBJ2-3	TRBV4-2	-	TRBD2	CASSQERGGPDTQYF	TGTGCCAGCAGCCAAGAGCGGGGGGGCCCAGATACGCAGTATTTT
TRBJ2-7	TRBV6-5	-	-	CASRDLSYEQYF	TGTGCCAGCCGGGACCTCTCCTACGAGCAGTACTTC
TRBJ2-2	TRBV10-3	-	TRBD1	CAIRADRGDTGELFF	TGTGCCATCAGAGCGGACAGGGGTGACACCGGGGAGCTGTTTTTT
TRBJ2-5	TRBV9	once	-	CASTGTDQETQYF	TGTGCCAGCACCGGGACCGACCAAGAGACCCAGTACTTC
TRBJ2-1	TRBV7-3	-	-	CASSSRAEYNEQFF	TGTGCCAGCAGCTCTCGAGCCGAGTACAATGAGCAGTTCTTC
TRBJ2-3	TRBV6-5	-	-	CASSYSRGTDTQYF	TGTGCCAGCAGTTACAGCAGAGGCACAGATACGCAGTATTTT
TRBJ1-5	TRBV19	-	-	CASSIDSGDSLDSDNQPQHF	TGTGCCAGTAGTATAGATTCAGGGGACTCTCTGGACAGCGATAATCAGCCCCAGCATTTT
TRBJ1-1	TRBV18	-	-	CASSPIGRAFF	TGTGCCAGCTCACCAATAGGGCGAGCTTTCTTT
TRBJ1-3	TRBV6-5	-	-	CASSPSVYSGNTIYF	TGTGCCAGCAGCCCGTCCGTGTACTCTGGAAACACCATATATTTT
TRBJ2-1	TRBV7-3	-	-	CASSPGTPYNEQFF	TGTGCCAGCAGTCCCGGGACGCCTTACAATGAGCAGTTCTTC
TRBJ1-5	TRBV10-2	-	-	CASGPANQPQHF	TGCGCCAGCGGCCCAGCCAATCAGCCCCAGCATTTT
TRBJ2-2	TRBV7-9	-	-	CASSLKGRETGELFF	TGTGCCAGCAGCTTAAAGGGACGGGAGACCGGGGAGCTGTTTTTT
TRBJ2-7	TRBV29-1	-	TRBD2	CSLRTSEAYEQYF	TGCAGCCTTCGGACTAGCGAGGCCTACGAGCAGTACTTC
TRBJ2-1	TRBV6-6	-	TRBD2	CASSQGTSSSYNEQFF	TGTGCCAGCAGTCAAGGGACTAGCAGTTCCTACAATGAGCAGTTCTTC
TRBJ1-6	TRBV5-1	-	TRBD1	CASSPDRGVGSPLHF	TGCGCCAGCAGCCCTGACAGGGGAGTTGGCTCACCCCTCCACTTT
TRBJ2-7	TRBV29-1	-	TRBD2	CSVVGLAETRLSYEQYF	TGCAGCGTTGTGGGACTAGCGGAGACCCGTCTCTCCTACGAGCAGTACTTC
TRBJ2-3	TRBV7-9	-	-	CASSVGVSTDTQYF	TGTGCCAGCAGCGTCGGGGTGAGCACAGATACGCAGTATTTT
TRBJ1-1	TRBV5-6	-	-	CASSPFGQGPNTEAFF	TGTGCCAGCAGCCCATTCGGGCAGGGTCCGAACACTGAAGCTTTCTTT
TRBJ2-7	TRBV4-1	few	TRBD2	CASSHTGTSDSYEQYF	TGCGCCAGCAGCCATACCGGGACTAGCGACTCCTACGAGCAGTACTTC
TRBJ2-3	TRBV11-2	-	-	CASSSRGGGTQYF	TGTGCCAGCAGCTCCAGGGGGGGAGGTACGCAGTATTTT
TRBJ2-1	TRBV7-3	-	-	CASSSYASGGFPNEQFF	TGTGCCAGCAGTTCATATGCCTCAGGAGGGTTCCCCAATGAGCAGTTCTTC
TRBJ1-2	TRBV5-1	-	TRBD1	CASSLGAGGLANYGYTF	TGCGCCAGCAGCTTGGGGGCAGGGGGACTAGCTAACTATGGCTACACCTTC
TRBJ1-1	TRBV7-7	-	-	CASSQRNRDEAFF	TGTGCCAGCAGCCAGAGGAACAGGGATGAAGCTTTCTTT
TRBJ2-7	TRBV5-1	-	-	CASSITGDLEQYF	TGCGCCAGCAGTATAACGGGAGACCTCGAGCAGTACTTC
TRBJ2-5	TRBV5-4	-	-	CASSFQETQYF	TGTGCCAGCAGCTTCCAAGAGACCCAGTACTTC
TRBJ2-7	TRBV4-2	few	-	CASSQAGSYEQYF	TGTGCCAGCAGCCAAGCCGGATCCTACGAGCAGTACTTC
TRBJ1-1	TRBV9	-	-	CASSSQTGSLEAFF	TGTGCCAGCAGCTCCCAGACAGGCAGTCTTGAAGCTTTCTTT
TRBJ2-5	TRBV14	-	-	CASSPSAGKYQETQYF	TGTGCCAGCAGCCCATCCGCGGGAAAGTACCAAGAGACCCAGTACTTC
TRBJ1-2	TRBV7-8	-	-	CASSSVGWQANYGYTF	TGTGCCAGCAGCTCCGTCGGGTGGCAGGCTAACTATGGCTACACCTTC
TRBJ2-3	TRBV28	-	-	CASSPTVTTTDTQYF	TGTGCCAGCAGCCCCACAGTGACCACCACAGATACGCAGTATTTT
TRBJ2-1	TRBV30	-	TRBD2	CAWKLAEKLNEQFF	TGTGCCTGGAAACTAGCGGAGAAACTCAATGAGCAGTTCTTC
TRBJ1-2	TRBV7-8	-	-	CASSLAFRGLEGYTF	TGTGCCAGCAGCTTAGCGTTTCGGGGCCTTGAGGGCTACACCTTC
TRBJ1-1	TRBV29-1	-	TRBD1	CSGRTGASTEAFF	TGCAGCGGAAGGACAGGAGCTAGCACTGAAGCTTTCTTT
TRBJ2-7	TRBV11-3	once	-	CASIEVGEVTHEQYF	TGTGCCAGCATAGAGGTCGGGGAGGTTACCCACGAGCAGTACTTC
TRBJ1-5	TRBV11-1	-	TRBD1	CASSEGTGVGQPQHF	TGTGCCAGCAGCGAGGGGACAGGGGTAGGGCAGCCCCAGCATTTT
TRBJ2-7	TRBV7-9	-	-	CASSRSGSSYEQYF	TGTGCCAGCAGCCGATCCGGGTCCTCCTACGAGCAGTACTTC
TRBJ2-2	TRBV9	-	TRBD2	CASSGTSDTGELFF	TGTGCCAGCAGCGGGACTAGCGACACCGGGGAGCTGTTTTTT
TRBJ2-7	TRBV7-2	few	-	CASSLTPSFHYEQYF	TGTGCCAGCAGCCTTACTCCGAGTTTCCACTACGAGCAGTACTTC
TRBJ2-5	TRBV28	-	TRBD2	CASSPHLGTSGSKSETQYF	TGTGCCAGCAGCCCCCATCTAGGGACTAGCGGGAGTAAGTCGGAGACCCAGTACTTC
TRBJ2-6	TRBV28	-	-	CASTHHTVTLGANVLTF	TGTGCCAGCACCCACCATACGGTGACCCTTGGGGCCAACGTCCTGACTTTC
TRBJ2-6	TRBV25-1	once	-	CASREGDSGANVLTF	TGTGCCAGCAGGGAAGGCGACTCTGGGGCCAACGTCCTGACTTTC
TRBJ2-3	TRBV10-2	-	-	CASSERLLTDTQYF	TGCGCCAGCAGTGAGCGTTTGCTAACAGATACGCAGTATTTT
TRBJ1-1	TRBV6-1	once	-	CASSEGGNLNTEAFF	TGTGCCAGCAGTGAAGGTGGAAACCTGAACACTGAAGCTTTCTTT
TRBJ2-1	TRBV5-4	-	-	CASSLKLAQNNEQFF	TGTGCCAGCAGCTTGAAGCTAGCACAGAACAATGAGCAGTTCTTC
TRBJ2-1	TRBV5-6	-	-	CASRARGSNEQFF	TGTGCCAGCAGGGCTAGGGGGAGCAATGAGCAGTTCTTC
TRBJ1-1	TRBV5-1	-	-	CASSLVQGMTEAFF	TGCGCCAGCAGCCTGGTACAGGGTATGACTGAAGCTTTCTTT
TRBJ2-4	TRBV29-1	-	TRBD2	CSVESGSRENIQYF	TGCAGCGTTGAAAGCGGGAGTAGGGAAAACATTCAGTACTTC